The 24 T cell receptor beta chains presented below share a single source sample, sequenced in a study of T-cell reconstitution after alpha-beta-depleted transplantation in children. The library targeted TCRbeta and was prepared with unique molecular identifiers. Each CDR3 protein gets one entry after TCRdb re-called the PCR reads with MiXCR. The sample lists 780,000 or so distinct CDR3 sequences; 16% were seen once. The sequencing used PBMCs, mostly from graft donor cells, collected 360 days after TCRalphabeta/CD19-depleted stem cell transplant. Receptor source: a male patient younger than 18 who had a stem cell transplant for acute lymphoblastic leukemia, so the T cells may come from the graft donor.

The chain carries TRBV4-2 and TRBJ2-3, with 9 bases lining up with TRBD2. Germline V CDR1 and CDR2: LGHNA, YNFKEQ. This CDR3 has 18 amino acids. V was clipped by 0 bases and J by 10 bases; unmatched bases: 17. CDR3 sequence (DNA): TGTGCCAGCAGCCAAGAATGGGCGGGACTAGCAACACACCTAGCGCAGTATTTT. Translation gives CASSQEWAGLATHLAQYF.

This clonotype was seen more than once but under ten times. The chain combines TRBV5-1 with TRBJ2-3; D not resolved. V gave up 7 bases and J gave up 1 base, with 13 bases separating them. The CDR3 runs to 14 residues. CDR1 is SGHRS and CDR2 is YFSETQ in the germline V gene. The CDR3 loop is CASGRLGGTDTQYF. DNA for the CDR3: TGCGCCAGCGGTCGACTTGGAGGCACAGATACGCAGTATTTT. The full variable domain, completed using reference TRBV5-1 and TRBJ2-3, is KAGVTQTPRYLIKTRGQQVTLSCSPISGHRSVSWYQQTPGQGLQFLFEYFSETQRNKGNFPGRFSGRQFSNSRSEMNVSTLELGDSALYLCASGRLGGTDTQYFGPGTRLTVL.

The chain employs TRBV20-1 and TRBJ1-1; the D is unclear. V was clipped by 6 bases and J by 1 base, with 9 bases between them. CDR3 size: 12 residues. Per germline, CDR1 DFQATT and CDR2 SNEGSKA (reference sequence). The CDR3 region is CSARTENTEAFF. In DNA form, the CDR3 reads TGCAGTGCCAGAACCGAGAACACTGAAGCTTTCTTT.

The table lists this clonotype with a few counts. The chain couples TRBV20-1 to TRBJ2-1, with 11 bases aligning to TRBD2. Germline values: CDR1 DFQATT, CDR2 SNEGSKA (reference sequence). Germline trimming cut 2 bases from V and 5 bases from J; bases unmatched to any gene: 8. The CDR3 covers 16 residues. In nucleotides, the CDR3 is TGCAGTGCTAGACTAGCGGGAGGACGAGCCCACAATGAGCAGTTCTTC. It is translated as CSARLAGGRAHNEQFF.

The rearrangement links TRBV20-1 to TRBJ2-7; D is perhaps TRBD1 or TRBD2 (5 bases each). The CDR3 extends over 16 amino acids. Germline V gene sequence: CDR1 DFQATT, CDR2 SNEGSKA (reference sequence). V gave up 1 base and J gave up 2 bases, with 18 bases separating them. DNA for the CDR3: TGCAGTGCTAGAGTCTTAAGGACGGGGCTCGCCTACGAGCAGTACTTC. It yields the protein CSARVLRTGLAYEQYF.

The V call is TRBV19, the J call TRBJ1-1, with 9 bases identical to TRBD1. The germline V gene has CDR1 LNHDA and CDR2 SQIVND (reference sequence). This CDR3 has 13 residues. V dropped 3 bases and J dropped 10; count of bases not matched to a gene: 6. The CDR3 nucleotides read TGTGCCAGTAGTATTACCTCGGGACAGGGAGCTTTCTTT. This translates into CASSITSGQGAFF. Based on the CDR3 plus reference TRBV19 and TRBJ1-1, the full variable domain is DGGITQSPKYLFRKEGQNVTLSCEQNLNHDAMYWYRQDPGQGLRLIYYSQIVNDFQKGDIAEGYSVSREKKESFPLTVTSAQKNPTAFYLCASSITSGQGAFFGQGTRLTVV.

This clonotype was counted ten times or more. The V call is TRBV29-1, the J call TRBJ1-1, with D unresolved. V was cut by 8 bases and J by 1 base, with 8 bases left in between. The CDR3 is 11 residues long. Germline-derived CDR1 and CDR2 are SQVTM and ANQGSEA. The CDR3 DNA sequence: TGCAGCTGGATGAGGAACACTGAAGCTTTCTTT. Its translation is CSWMRNTEAFF. Filled out from reference TRBV29-1 and TRBJ1-1, the complete variable domain reads SAVISQKPSRDICQRGTSLTIQCQVDSQVTMMFWYRQQPGQSLTLIATANQGSEATYESGFVIDKFPISRPNLTFSTLTVSNMSPEDSSIYLCSWMRNTEAFFGQGTRLTVV.

The table lists this clonotype with a few counts. This chain connects TRBV29-1 to TRBJ1-1, with 9 bases fitting TRBD1. With 7 bases clipped from V and 1 base from J, the junction kept 7 bases outside the gene matches. Germline CDR1 and CDR2: SQVTM and ANQGSEA. The CDR3 sequence is 14 residues long. CDR3 DNA: TGCAGCGCCGAACGGGGACAGGGGAACACTGAAGCTTTCTTT. Protein product: CSAERGQGNTEAFF.

J is TRBJ2-3 and V is TRBV20-1; TRBD2 agrees at 12 bases. Germline V gene lookup returns CDR1 DFQATT and CDR2 SNEGSKA (reference sequence). CDR3 length: 15 residues. With 6 bases clipped from V and 3 bases from J, the junction kept 7 bases outside the gene matches. The CDR3 spells CSAPTSGRRTDTQYF. CDR3 DNA: TGCAGTGCACCCACTAGCGGGAGGAGGACAGATACGCAGTATTTT.

Details on this clonotype: One base away lies a much larger clone, so this may be a sequencing read error. The CDR3 is CASRGPNAGELFF. CDR3 DNA: TGTGCCAGCAGGGGCCCCAACGCCGGGGAGCTGTTTTTT. J is TRBJ2-2 and V is TRBV12-3 or TRBV12-4; D remains unclear. The CDR3 runs to 13 residues. V lost 6 bases, J lost 6 bases, and 11 bases lay in between.

This clonotype was observed a single time. A read error may be the cause here, since a much bigger clone is one base away. The V and J genes are TRBV27 and TRBJ2-7, with TRBD1 matching over 8 bases. The J segment lost 9 bases and the V segment lost 5 bases, leaving 15 bases of the junction unmatched. The CDR3 spans 15 residues. Germline CDR1 reads MNHEY; CDR2 reads SMNVEV (reference sequence). DNA for the CDR3: TGTGCCAGCAGTACACGGACAGGGCCCCTGGGCGTGCAGTACTTC. As protein: CASSTRTGPLGVQYF.

The V call is TRBV11-2, the J call TRBJ2-3; TRBD2 matches 11 bases. CDR3 length: 16 residues. Germline CDR1 is SGHAT and CDR2 is FQNNGV. J lost 6 bases, V lost 1 base, and 6 bases had no gene match. As DNA, the CDR3 is TGTGCCAGCAGCTTAGTAGAGGGACTAGCGGCGGATACGCAGTATTTT. Translating it yields CASSLVEGLAADTQYF.

The rearrangement joins TRBV12-3 or TRBV12-4 to TRBJ2-7, with D possibly matching TRBD2 (5 bases). This CDR3 region has 14 residues. Trimming took off 5 bases at V and 3 bases at J, with 14 bases between the two ends. CDR3 loop: CASSPRAAGYEQYF. CDR3 DNA: TGTGCCAGCAGTCCCCGGGCGGCGGGCTACGAGCAGTACTTC.

The V and J genes are TRBV10-3 and TRBJ2-1; D may be TRBD1 (6 bases). This CDR3 is built from 13 residues. Germline V gene sequence: CDR1 ENHRY, CDR2 SYGVKD. Trimming cost V 8 bases and J 7 bases, with 15 bases left between them. The chain's CDR3 is CAIRDTLGNEQFF. The CDR3 nucleotides are TGTGCCATCCGGGACACCCTAGGGAATGAGCAGTTCTTC.

This clonotype has a handful of counts. The chain couples TRBV18 to TRBJ2-7, with D unresolved. Trimming cost V 6 bases and J 3 bases, with 18 bases left between them. The CDR3 has 15 amino acids. Germline assignment: CDR1 KGHSH and CDR2 LQKENI. CDR3 region: CASSPNFTRSYEQYF. The CDR3 bases are TGTGCCAGCTCGCCAAACTTTACCCGGAGCTACGAGCAGTACTTC.

This clonotype was detected a few times. This may be a read error: a much more frequent sequence differs by one nucleotide. The chain recombines TRBV29-1 with TRBJ2-1; D call uncertain. There are 11 residues in the CDR3. V gave up 4 bases and J gave up 4 bases, with 5 bases separating them. Germline lookup yields CDR1 SQVTM and CDR2 ANQGSEA. The CDR3 protein is CSVGPYNEQFF. CDR3 bases: TGCAGCGTTGGCCCGTACAATGAGCAGTTCTTC.

The genes are TRBV5-1 and TRBJ1-1, with TRBD1 as a possible D gene (5 bases). This CDR3 is 14 amino acids long. V shed 4 bases and J shed 4 bases, with 14 bases lying between them. Per germline, CDR1 SGHRS and CDR2 YFSETQ. The CDR3 loop is CASSPVGVSTEAFF. The CDR3 bases are TGCGCCAGCAGCCCCGTGGGGGTTAGCACTGAAGCTTTCTTT.

This clonotype was seen more than once but under ten times. The chain is built from TRBV5-1 and TRBJ1-2; the D is unclear. Trimming removed 0 bases from V and 4 bases from J, with 13 bases in between. This CDR3 has 15 residues. In germline, CDR1 is SGHRS, CDR2 YFSETQ. Here the CDR3 DNA reads TGCGCCAGCAGCTTGGTTCCTGAACAATTCTATGGCTACACCTTC. Its protein product is CASSLVPEQFYGYTF.

The V call is TRBV6-2 or TRBV6-3, the J call TRBJ2-6, with TRBD1 identical over 10 bases. Germline loops: CDR1 MNHEY, CDR2 SVGEGT. With 7 bases clipped from V and 0 bases from J, the junction kept 18 bases outside the gene matches. CDR3 length equals 21 residues. The CDR3 reads CASKSPGQGLGRNSGANVLTF. The CDR3 bases are TGTGCCAGCAAGTCCCCGGGACAGGGGTTGGGCAGAAACTCTGGGGCCAACGTCCTGACTTTC.

The J gene is TRBJ2-3, the V gene TRBV5-4, with 7 nucleotides matching TRBD2. Germline V gene lookup returns CDR1 SGHNT and CDR2 YYREEE (reference sequence). The CDR3 runs 15 residues. V lost 4 bases to trimming and J lost 10 bases; unmatched junction nucleotides: 15. CDR3 coding DNA: TGTGCCAGCAGCCGGTCGGCGGGAGTAAGTGGGGCGCAGTATTTT. Amino acids: CASSRSAGVSGAQYF.

This clonotype turned up a few times. The V call is TRBV20-1, the J call TRBJ2-1; D possibly uses TRBD1 or TRBD2 (5 bases each). The V gene lost 7 bases and the J gene lost 2 bases, with 21 bases spanning the gap. The CDR3 has 16 amino acids. Germline V gene sequence: CDR1 DFQATT, CDR2 SNEGSKA (reference sequence). CDR3 amino acids: CSVAVRGLTAYNEQFF. The CDR3 nucleotides are TGCAGTGTAGCAGTTCGGGGCCTAACAGCCTACAATGAGCAGTTCTTC.

This chain connects TRBV20-1 to TRBJ2-7; tentative D call: TRBD2 (5 bases). Germline V gene lookup returns CDR1 DFQATT and CDR2 SNEGSKA (reference sequence). Deletions cut 0 bases from V and 2 bases from J, with 14 bases between. The CDR3 is 15 amino acids. CDR3 amino acids: CSARDLWGATYEQYF. In DNA, the CDR3 is TGCAGTGCTAGAGATCTGTGGGGAGCCACCTACGAGCAGTACTTC.

This clonotype was detected a few times. J is TRBJ2-5 and V is TRBV14; 7 bases align to TRBD2. CDR1 and CDR2 (germline): SGHDN, FVKESK. V gave up 3 bases and J gave up 3 bases; unmatched junction bases: 7. This CDR3 region has 15 residues. CDR3 coding DNA: TGTGCCAGCAGCCATCTCCGGGGGGTGAAAGAGACCCAGTACTTC. It encodes CASSHLRGVKETQYF.

About this clonotype itself: One junction end does not reproduce the germline sequence, and a read error may be involved. Here the CDR3 DNA reads TGCAGTGCTAGAGACCGACTCCGCAACACTGAAGATTTCTTT. As protein: CSARDRLRNTEDFF. This chain connects TRBV20-1 to TRBJ1-1, with D hard to call. The CDR3 loop spans 14 amino acids. Germline CDR1 and CDR2: DFQATT and SNEGSKA (reference sequence).